This is a list of T cell receptor beta chains from one sample in a study of response to subunit inactivated influenza vaccine. TCRdb recomputed calls from the RT-PCR reads with MiXCR, one row per CDR3 protein. The sample lists more than 600,000 distinct CDR3 sequences; 15% to 20% were seen once. The sample was PBMCs from blood, taken roughly 5 days after vaccination. These receptors all stem from a man aged 50-60 years who received an inactivated influenza vaccine. CDR3s include the opening cysteine and the closing phenylalanine or tryptophan. Each record gives: CDR3 protein, CDR3 DNA, D gene, clone size, V gene, J gene. D genes are given only for firm matches. Clone size is not always given. Where it is, it says once, few, many or a class for expanded clones.

CDR3aa: CASSSRSGNSYNEQFF
CDR3nt: TGTGCCAGCAGTTCCCGTAGCGGGAACTCCTACAATGAGCAGTTCTTC
d_gene: TRBD2
abundance: .
v_gene: TRBV12-3/TRBV12-4
j_gene: TRBJ2-1

CDR3aa: CASSDGRNTIYF
CDR3nt: TGCGCCAGCAGCGACGGGCGTAACACCATATATTTT
d_gene: .
abundance: many
v_gene: TRBV10-2
j_gene: TRBJ1-3

CDR3aa: CASSLRELINEQFF
CDR3nt: TGCGCCAGCAGCTTGCGGGAGCTGATAAATGAGCAGTTCTTC
d_gene: .
abundance: few
v_gene: TRBV5-1
j_gene: TRBJ2-1

CDR3aa: CSARDRFAGRSDTQYF
CDR3nt: TGCAGTGCTAGAGATCGATTCGCGGGGCGGTCAGATACGCAGTATTTT
d_gene: .
abundance: .
v_gene: TRBV20-1
j_gene: TRBJ2-3

CDR3aa: CASSGDWKSSYEQYF
CDR3nt: TGTGCCAGCAGTGGCGATTGGAAGAGCTCCTACGAGCAGTACTTC
d_gene: .
abundance: few
v_gene: TRBV7-9
j_gene: TRBJ2-7

CDR3aa: CSVDPRGADTQYF
CDR3nt: TGCAGCGTTGACCCGAGGGGCGCAGATACGCAGTATTTT
d_gene: .
abundance: few
v_gene: TRBV29-1
j_gene: TRBJ2-3

CDR3aa: CASSAGRKTTNEKLFF
CDR3nt: TGTGCCAGCAGCGCCGGACGGAAGACAACTAATGAAAAACTGTTTTTT
d_gene: .
abundance: few
v_gene: TRBV9
j_gene: TRBJ1-4

CDR3aa: CSARGKTSRGYEQYF
CDR3nt: TGCAGTGCTAGGGGAAAGACTAGCCGGGGCTACGAGCAGTACTTC
d_gene: TRBD2
abundance: .
v_gene: TRBV20-1
j_gene: TRBJ2-7

CDR3aa: CASSPEASNTEAFF
CDR3nt: TGTGCCAGCAGCCCCGAGGCGTCGAACACTGAAGCTTTCTTT
d_gene: .
abundance: few
v_gene: TRBV7-9
j_gene: TRBJ1-1

CDR3aa: CAISRGQGPTYEQYF
CDR3nt: TGTGCCATCAGTAGGGGACAGGGCCCCACCTACGAGCAGTACTTC
d_gene: TRBD1
abundance: few
v_gene: TRBV10-3
j_gene: TRBJ2-7

CDR3aa: CSATSPGLAGEKSLYNEQFF
CDR3nt: TGCAGTGCTACTTCCCCGGGACTAGCGGGAGAGAAGTCACTTTACAATGAGCAGTTCTTC
d_gene: TRBD2
abundance: few
v_gene: TRBV20-1
j_gene: TRBJ2-1

CDR3aa: CASHIAGGLTDTQYF
CDR3nt: TGCGCCAGTCACATAGCGGGGGGCCTCACAGATACGCAGTATTTT
d_gene: TRBD2
abundance: few
v_gene: TRBV5-1
j_gene: TRBJ2-3

CDR3aa: CSAYPLAGDQETQYF
CDR3nt: TGCAGTGCCTACCCACTAGCGGGAGACCAAGAGACCCAGTACTTC
d_gene: TRBD2
abundance: .
v_gene: TRBV20-1
j_gene: TRBJ2-5

CDR3aa: CASSLEASGRVTDTQYF
CDR3nt: TGTGCCAGCAGCTTAGAGGCTAGCGGGAGAGTCACAGATACGCAGTATTTT
d_gene: TRBD2
abundance: many
v_gene: TRBV11-2
j_gene: TRBJ2-3

CDR3aa: CASSLGASGRLGTDTQYF
CDR3nt: TGTGCCAGCAGTTTAGGGGCTAGCGGGAGGTTGGGCACAGATACGCAGTATTTT
d_gene: TRBD2
abundance: .
v_gene: TRBV28
j_gene: TRBJ2-3

CDR3aa: CASRRVDNEQFF
CDR3nt: TGTGCCAGCCGCAGGGTCGACAATGAGCAGTTCTTC
d_gene: .
abundance: few
v_gene: TRBV7-2
j_gene: TRBJ2-1

CDR3aa: CASSLDTGNQPQHF
CDR3nt: TGTGCCAGCAGCTTAGATACAGGAAATCAGCCCCAGCATTTT
d_gene: .
abundance: many
v_gene: TRBV7-6
j_gene: TRBJ1-5

CDR3aa: CASSQAPIWLADYNEQFF
CDR3nt: TGCGCCAGCAGCCAAGCACCCATATGGCTAGCGGATTACAATGAGCAGTTCTTC
d_gene: TRBD2
abundance: few
v_gene: TRBV4-3
j_gene: TRBJ2-1

CDR3aa: CASSSTSGSSEQFF
CDR3nt: TGTGCCAGCAGCTCCACTAGCGGGAGTTCTGAGCAGTTCTTC
d_gene: TRBD2
abundance: .
v_gene: TRBV11-3
j_gene: TRBJ2-1

CDR3aa: CASSVEVQETQYF
CDR3nt: TGTGCCAGCAGCGTTGAGGTACAAGAGACCCAGTACTTC
d_gene: .
abundance: few
v_gene: TRBV11-2
j_gene: TRBJ2-5